This T cell receptor beta chain was identified during a study of blood T cell repertoires in COVID-19. Across the study: In each case, the material was cDNA or gDNA derived from T cells, B-cell-depleted T cells, or PBMCs.

This clone was picked up one time. For recovered donors of Cohort 3, there were two negative PCRs, clearance, or symptom resolution. Clones were sequenced by immunoSEQ multiplex PCR, and TCRdb holds only the in-frame ones, with some missing. This table has more than 300,000 clones, around 83% appearing once. The CDR3 spans 20 residues. Per the germline V gene, CDR1 is SGHNT and CDR2 is YYREEE (reference sequence). J gave up 2 bases and V 0 bases, and 18 bases lay outside the gene matches. The chain has TRBV5-4 and TRBJ2-7; 9 positions match TRBD1. The sample taken for sequencing was PBMCs or T cells enriched from blood (not recorded which). The source of this sequence is a woman aged 50 to 65 who had recovered from COVID-19. The CDR3 here is CASSLAKAGQGGLGPYEQYF. In DNA, the CDR3 is TGTGCCAGCAGCTTGGCCAAAGCGGGACAGGGCGGGTTGGGCCCCTACGAGCAGTACTTC.